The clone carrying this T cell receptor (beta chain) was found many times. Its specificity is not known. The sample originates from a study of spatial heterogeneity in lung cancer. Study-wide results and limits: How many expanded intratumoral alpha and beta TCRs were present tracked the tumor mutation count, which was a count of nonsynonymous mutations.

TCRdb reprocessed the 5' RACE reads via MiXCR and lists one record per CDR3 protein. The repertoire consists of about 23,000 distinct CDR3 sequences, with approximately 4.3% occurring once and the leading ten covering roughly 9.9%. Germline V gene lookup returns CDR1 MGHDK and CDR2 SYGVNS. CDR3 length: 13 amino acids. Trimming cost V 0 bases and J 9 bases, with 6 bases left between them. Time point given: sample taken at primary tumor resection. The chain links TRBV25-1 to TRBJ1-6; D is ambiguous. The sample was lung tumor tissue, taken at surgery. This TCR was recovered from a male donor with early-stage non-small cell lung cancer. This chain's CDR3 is CASSEYVGSPLHF. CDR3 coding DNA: TGTGCCAGCAGTGAATATGTAGGTTCACCCCTCCACTTT.